The present T cell receptor beta chain was sequenced within a study of cytomegalovirus exposure and HLA in healthy donors. General study findings and limits: Reported findings show TCR beta sequences accurately forecast HLA-A and HLA-B alleles in most subjects.

Note on this clone: Its antigen is as yet unknown.

This PCR relied on a set of 60 Vbeta primers and 13 Jbeta primers. Assay: immunoSEQ multiplex PCR; the TCRdb copy retains only in-frame clones and omits some. The table lists roughly 67,000 clones, 75% of them singletons. The CDR3 has 14 amino acids. Germline loops: CDR1 LNHDA, CDR2 SQIVND (reference sequence). V was cut by 7 bases and J by 2 bases, with 14 bases left in between. The rearrangement uses TRBV19 and TRBJ1-2; D call uncertain. The TCR comes from a man in his 60s in good health and CMV-seropositive. Sequencing was done on a sample of PBMCs. CDR3 sequence: CASKVQLRNYGYTF. The CDR3 DNA sequence: TGTGCCAGTAAGGTACAGCTGCGAAACTATGGCTACACCTTC.